This T cell receptor (beta chain) is drawn from a study of T cell responses to AZD1222 COVID-19 vaccine. Findings of the study overall: Most donors were white British, females outnumbered males, and clonal diversity was possibly underestimated. Compared with day 0, the breadth and depth of the Spike-specific TCR repertoire rose significantly after two doses of AZD1222.

The CDR3 loop spans 16 amino acids. The V end lost 0 bases, the J end lost 3 bases, and 11 bases lay between the germline ends. Germline-derived CDR1 and CDR2 are LGHNT and FRNRAP. Clones were sequenced by immunoSEQ multiplex PCR, and TCRdb holds only the in-frame ones, with some missing. This sample has some 150,000 clones, with roughly 91% found just once. To note about this clone: Its specificity is not known.

The sample consisted of peripheral blood, taken on day 0 of AZD1222 vaccination. The receptor's source is an adult in good health. The chain combines TRBV12-5 with TRBJ1-4; D not resolved. The DNA for the CDR3 is TGTGCTAGTGGTTTGGTATCTGGGATCCCTAATGAAAAACTGTTTTTT. Encoded protein: CASGLVSGIPNEKLFF.